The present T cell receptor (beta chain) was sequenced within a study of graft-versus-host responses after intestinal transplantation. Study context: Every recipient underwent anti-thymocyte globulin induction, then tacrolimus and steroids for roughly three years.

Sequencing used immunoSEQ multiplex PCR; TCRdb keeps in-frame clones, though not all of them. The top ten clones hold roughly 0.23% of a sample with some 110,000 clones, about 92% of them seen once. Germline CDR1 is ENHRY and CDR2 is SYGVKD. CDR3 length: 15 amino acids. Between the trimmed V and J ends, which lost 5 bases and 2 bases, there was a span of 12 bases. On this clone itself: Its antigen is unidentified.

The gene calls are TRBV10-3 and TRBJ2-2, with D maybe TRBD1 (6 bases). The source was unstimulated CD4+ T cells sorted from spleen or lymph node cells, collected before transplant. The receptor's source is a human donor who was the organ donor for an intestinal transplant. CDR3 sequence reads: CAISKTGSNTGELFF. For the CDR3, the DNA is TGTGCCATCAGTAAGACAGGTTCCAACACCGGGGAGCTGTTTTTT.